A single sample gave rise to the 7 T cell receptor beta chains below, sequenced in a study of tumor-infiltrating lymphocytes in primary liver carcinoma. Alongside blood RNA obtained from unsorted whole blood, germline DNA was also extracted. The investigators made TCR beta cDNA from approximately 500 ng total RNA, using a constant-region primer. Three nested multiplex PCR rounds, a slightly modified ARM-PCR, produced the libraries for TCR beta. Researchers ran the first two PCR rounds for roughly 11 cycles each with TRBV1-TRBV30 forward primers and a C-beta reverse primer. TCRdb re-derived calls from the multiplex PCR reads in MiXCR, one entry per CDR3 protein. The table has hundreds of thousands of distinct CDR3 sequences, roughly 60% seen once. Sequencing input: peripheral blood. The receptors originated from a man aged 35 to 55 with primary liver carcinoma and hepatitis B virus infection.

Regarding this clonotype: One end of the junction fails to match germline, which may point to a read error. The V call is TRBV6-5, the J call TRBJ2-1, with a weak D call TRBD2 (5 bases). The germline V gene encodes CDR1 MNHEY and CDR2 SVGAGI. The CDR3 has 15 amino acids. The CDR3 loop is CASSYLLAGYNEQLF. The CDR3 DNA follows: TGTGCCAGCAGTTACCTCCTAGCTGGTTACAATGAGCAGCTCTTC.

As to this clonotype: This may be a read error, as it is one base from a much larger clone. This CDR3 is CASSQNPGSHLHF. The DNA of the CDR3 is TGTGCCAGCAGCCAGAACCCGGGTTCACACCTCCACTTT. The chain employs TRBV11-2 and TRBJ1-6; D is ambiguous. CDR3 length: 13 amino acids. The germline V gene has CDR1 SGHAT and CDR2 FQNNGV.

Remarks on this clonotype: This CDR3 is missing its conserved last phenylalanine or tryptophan, likely due to a read error. The rearrangement links TRBV14 to TRBJ1-2, with TRBD1 as a possible D gene (6 bases). In germline, CDR1 is SGHDN, CDR2 FVKESK. The CDR3 is 14 residues long. Trimming took 0 bases from V and 2 from J, leaving 7 bases between them. CDR3 region: CASSQDTGNYGYTI. The CDR3, as DNA: TGTGCCAGCAGCCAAGATACAGGGAACTATGGCTACACCATC.

The J gene is TRBJ2-3, the V gene TRBV6-1, with 10 bases fitting TRBD2. CDR1 is MNHNS and CDR2 is SASEGT in the germline V gene. This CDR3 contains 17 residues. Written as DNA, the CDR3 is TGTATCAGCACGGTTCCTAGCGGGAGAAGTGGAGCAGATACGCAGTATTTT. This sequence encodes CISTVPSGRSGADTQYF.

On this clonotype itself: One base away lies a much larger clone, so this may be a sequencing read error. This is likely a read error, given that the CDR3 carries no conserved phenylalanine or tryptophan at its end. Because the CDR3's place on the DNA is in doubt, the DNA is left out and the CDR3 is given as listed by TCRdb. The chain uses TRBV6-6 and TRBJ2-1; the D segment call TRBD1 is taken from the table without a DNA check. Germline values: CDR1 MNHNY, CDR2 SVGAGI (reference sequence). The CDR3 length is 10 residues, termini included. Here the CDR3 reads CTSSYLAPGM.

To note about this clonotype: The junction shows a germline mismatch at one end, possibly a read error. This sequence joins TRBV7-8 and TRBJ2-1; D not certain. The germline CDR1 and CDR2 sequences are SGHVS and FQNEAQ. The CDR3 consists of 14 residues. CDR3: CASSPGTAFNEHFF. CDR3 nucleotides: TGTGCCAGCAGCCCTGGTACGGCTTTCAATGAGCACTTCTTC.

The rearrangement links TRBV6-1 to TRBJ1-1, with D possibly matching TRBD1 (5 bases). The CDR3 is 13 residues long. Trimming took 2 bases from V and 5 from J, leaving 9 bases between them. From germline, CDR1 is MNHNS and CDR2 SASEGT. The CDR3 nucleotides are TGTGCCAGCAGTGAATCAGGGAGGACTGAAGCTTTCTTT. It yields the protein CASSESGRTEAFF.